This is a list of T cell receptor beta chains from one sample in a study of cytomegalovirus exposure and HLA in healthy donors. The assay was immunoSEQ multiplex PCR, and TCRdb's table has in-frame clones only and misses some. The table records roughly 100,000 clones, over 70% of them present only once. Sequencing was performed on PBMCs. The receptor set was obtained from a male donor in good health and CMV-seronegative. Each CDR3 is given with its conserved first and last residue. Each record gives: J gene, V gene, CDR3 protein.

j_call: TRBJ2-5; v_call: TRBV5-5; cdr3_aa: CASSLASRTQYF
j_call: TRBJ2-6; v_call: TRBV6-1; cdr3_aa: CASSVYYSGANVLTF
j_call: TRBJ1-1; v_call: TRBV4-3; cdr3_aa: CASSQSWVPGTEAFF
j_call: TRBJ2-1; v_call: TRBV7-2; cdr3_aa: CASSRSRPQGEQFF
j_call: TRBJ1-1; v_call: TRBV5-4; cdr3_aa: CASGTGNAGTEAFF
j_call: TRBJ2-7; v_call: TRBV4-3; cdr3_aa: CASSQGQGEFYEQYF
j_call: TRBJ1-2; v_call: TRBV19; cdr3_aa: CASSPAGGDYGYTF
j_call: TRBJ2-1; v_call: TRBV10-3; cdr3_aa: CAISESVSASGKEQFF
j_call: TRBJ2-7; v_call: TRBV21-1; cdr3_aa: CASSKKTSGPKSKEQYF
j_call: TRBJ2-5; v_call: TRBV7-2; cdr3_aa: CASSLGGGGNLGTQYF
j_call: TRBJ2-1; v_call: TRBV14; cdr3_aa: CASSQDGRIYLSYNEQFF
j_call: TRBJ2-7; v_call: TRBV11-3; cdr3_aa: CASSGGQGGEQYF
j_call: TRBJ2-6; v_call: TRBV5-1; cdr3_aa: CASSLVQTAGANVLTF
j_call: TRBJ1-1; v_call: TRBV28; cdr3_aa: CVGTNSMNTEAFF
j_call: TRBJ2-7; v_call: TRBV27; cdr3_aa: CASSPSGDYEQYF
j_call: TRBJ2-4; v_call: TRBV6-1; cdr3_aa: CASSEARGGGKNIQYF
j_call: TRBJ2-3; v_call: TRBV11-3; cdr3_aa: CASSHGTGGGTDTQYF
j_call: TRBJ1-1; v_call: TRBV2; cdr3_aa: CASSAVGRDTEAFF
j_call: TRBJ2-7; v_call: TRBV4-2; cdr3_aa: CASSPSGLAATYEQYF
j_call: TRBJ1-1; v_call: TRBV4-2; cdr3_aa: CASSQDWTGRTEAFF
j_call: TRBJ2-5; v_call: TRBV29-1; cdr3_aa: CSSGPGTHKETQYF
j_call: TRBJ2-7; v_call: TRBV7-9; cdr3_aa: CASMERTGLQQYF
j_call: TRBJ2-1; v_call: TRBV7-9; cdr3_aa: CASSPARTSGRAKHEQFF
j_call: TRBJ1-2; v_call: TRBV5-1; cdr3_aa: CASSLRRDGYGYTF
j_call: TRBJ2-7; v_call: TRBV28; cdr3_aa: CASSLTSGTGEQYF
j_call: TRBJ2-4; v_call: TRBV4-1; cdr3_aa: CASSQDSGIAKNIQYF
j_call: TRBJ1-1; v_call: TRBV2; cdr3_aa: CASIFAGGGNTEAFF
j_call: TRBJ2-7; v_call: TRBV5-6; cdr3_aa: CASSRYSGGFYEQYF
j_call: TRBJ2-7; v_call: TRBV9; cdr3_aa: CASSVTPDGTSGNEQYF
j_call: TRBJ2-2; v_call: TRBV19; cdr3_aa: CATSSGATNTGELFF
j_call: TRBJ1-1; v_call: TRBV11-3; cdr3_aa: CASSPQGAEAFF
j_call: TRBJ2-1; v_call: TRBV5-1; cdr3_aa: CASSLVSDEQFF
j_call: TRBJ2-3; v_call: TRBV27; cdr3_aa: CASSSYPASGRPNSDTQYF
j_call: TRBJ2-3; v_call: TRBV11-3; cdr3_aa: CASSPSSDTQYF
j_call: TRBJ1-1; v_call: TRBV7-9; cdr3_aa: CSSSRGTANTEAFF
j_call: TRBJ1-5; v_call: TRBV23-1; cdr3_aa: CASSPTGEGQPQHF
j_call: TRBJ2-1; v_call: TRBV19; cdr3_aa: CASSRGDRSPPYNEQFF
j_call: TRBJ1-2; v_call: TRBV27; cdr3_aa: CASSQPLGTGGVHYGYTF
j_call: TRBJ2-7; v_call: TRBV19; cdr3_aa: CPGDTSYEQYF
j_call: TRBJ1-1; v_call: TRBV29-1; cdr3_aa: CSVVQVSEAFF
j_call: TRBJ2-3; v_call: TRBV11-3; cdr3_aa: CASSLSGTDTQYF
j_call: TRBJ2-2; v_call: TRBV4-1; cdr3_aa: CASTPVASGNTGELFF
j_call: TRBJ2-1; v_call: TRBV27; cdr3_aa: CASSLSGRGVWYEQFF
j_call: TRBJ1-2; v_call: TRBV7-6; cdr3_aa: CASSLDLGSYTF
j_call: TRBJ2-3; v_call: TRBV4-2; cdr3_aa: CASSIMGGGSTDTQYF
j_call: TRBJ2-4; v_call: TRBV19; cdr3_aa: CASSIPQSLKNIQYF
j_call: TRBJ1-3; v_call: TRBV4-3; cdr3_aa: CASSQQKQGPSGNTIYF
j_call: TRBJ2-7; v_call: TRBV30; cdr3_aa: CAWSAGTGVYEQYF
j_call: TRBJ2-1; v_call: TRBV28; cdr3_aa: CASSSPGDRGEQFF
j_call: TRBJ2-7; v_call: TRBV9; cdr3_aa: CASSVVAQGGYEQYF
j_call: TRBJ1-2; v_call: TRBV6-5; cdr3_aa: CASSYSTGGAGYTF
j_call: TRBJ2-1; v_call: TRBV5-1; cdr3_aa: CASSSPAPGRRRPYNEQFF